The 15 T cell receptor beta chains below come from one sample, sequenced in a study of TIL therapy for anti-PD-1-resistant metastatic lung cancer. Time point specified: pre-treatment sample, taken before nivolumab and TIL therapy. This was the immunoSEQ v3 assay. Assay: immunoSEQ multiplex PCR; the TCRdb copy retains only in-frame clones and omits some. The sample yields roughly 46,000 clones, 65% to 90% seen once. The sequencing used blood, collected at baseline. The receptors were gathered from a person aged 25 to 80 with non-small cell lung cancer.

V and J are TRBV29-1 and TRBJ2-1, with TRBD2 matching 15 bases. V shed 7 bases, J shed 6 bases, and the junction held 4 bases outside the gene matches. CDR1 is SQVTM, CDR2 ANQGSEA, per germline. The CDR3 runs 14 residues. DNA of the CDR3: TGCAGCGCTGGACTAGCGGGGGGGACCAATGAGCAGTTCTTC. Its protein is CSAGLAGGTNEQFF.

The genes are TRBV6-5 and TRBJ1-1, with D possibly being TRBD1 (6 bases). CDR3 length: 13 residues. With 5 bases removed from V and 2 bases from J, the gap between germline ends came to 9 bases. Looked up from germline, CDR1 is MNHEY and CDR2 is SVGAGI. The CDR3 protein is CASSTQGNTEAFF. The CDR3 DNA is TGTGCCAGCAGTACACAGGGAAACACTGAAGCTTTCTTT.

This chain uses TRBV2 with TRBJ2-1; D might be TRBD2 (6 bases). The germline gives CDR1 SNHLY, CDR2 FYNNEI. The CDR3 extends over 13 amino acids. The V gene lost 8 bases and the J gene lost 3 bases, with 11 bases spanning the gap. The CDR3 DNA sequence: TGTGCCAGCGGACTGGGACTCTACAATGAGCAGTTCTTC. It specifies CASGLGLYNEQFF.

The chain carries TRBV7-2 and TRBJ2-7; 10 nucleotides agree with TRBD1. Germline trimming cut 9 bases from V and 7 bases from J; bases unmatched to any gene: 9. This CDR3 comprises 13 residues. CDR1 and CDR2 from the germline V gene are SGHTA and FQGNSA. The CDR3 loop reads CASRRQGAWEQYF. CDR3 sequence (DNA): TGTGCCAGTCGTAGACAGGGGGCGTGGGAGCAGTACTTC. The variable domain in full, completed from reference TRBV7-2 and TRBJ2-7, reads GAGVSQSPSNKVTEKGKDVELRCDPISGHTALYWYRQSLGQGLEFLIYFQGNSAPDKSGLPSDRFSAERTGGSVSTLTIQRTQQEDSAVYLCASRRQGAWEQYFGPGTRLTVT.

V and J are TRBV10-3 and TRBJ2-2; TRBD2 matches at 12 bases. V trimming: 5 bases; J trimming: 5 bases; junction bases outside the gene matches: 9. The CDR3 is made up of 17 amino acids. Germline V CDR1 and CDR2: ENHRY, SYGVKD. This chain's CDR3 is CAISPPPTSGRTGELFF. The DNA of the CDR3 is TGTGCCATCAGTCCCCCGCCGACTAGCGGGAGAACCGGGGAGCTGTTTTTT.

This chain links TRBV5-1 with TRBJ2-7, with a tentative D call TRBD2 (6 bases). The CDR3 contains 15 residues. Germline V CDR1 and CDR2: SGHRS, YFSETQ. The germline V and J ends were trimmed by 0 bases and 0 bases, with 10 bases remaining between them. The CDR3: CASSLVGLASYEQYF. CDR3 DNA sequence: TGCGCCAGCAGCTTGGTGGGACTCGCCTCCTACGAGCAGTACTTC.

The chain combines TRBV12-2 with TRBJ2-3; the table's D call TRBD2 went unverified against the DNA. TRBV12-2 is designated a pseudogene. The CDR3 spans 14 residues. The CDR3 loop is CASRSNERGGTQYF. For the CDR3, the DNA is TGTGCAAGTCGCTCTAATGAGAGGGGGGGTACGCAGTATTTT.

The V gene is TRBV4-1, the J gene TRBJ2-7; D might be TRBD1 (5 bases). The CDR3 is 15 residues long. Deletions cut 3 bases from V and 3 bases from J, with 15 bases between. The germline gives CDR1 MGHRA, CDR2 YSYEKL. The CDR3 loop reads CASSHAATEFYEQYF. As DNA, the CDR3 is TGCGCCAGCAGCCACGCTGCGACAGAATTCTACGAGCAGTACTTC.

The V and J genes are TRBV19 and TRBJ2-1, with TRBD2 matching 8 bases. Looked up from germline, CDR1 is LNHDA and CDR2 is SQIVND (reference sequence). V lost 4 bases, J lost 9 bases, and 20 bases stayed unmatched. CDR3 length: 18 residues. CDR3 nucleotides: TGTGCCAGTAGTAAGGGGCGGGGTAGCGGGGCCGGGAAGGGTGAGCAGTTCTTC. It encodes CASSKGRGSGAGKGEQFF. Full variable domain (outside the CDR3, taken from reference TRBV19 and TRBJ2-1): DGGITQSPKYLFRKEGQNVTLSCEQNLNHDAMYWYRQDPGQGLRLIYYSQIVNDFQKGDIAEGYSVSREKKESFPLTVTSAQKNPTAFYLCASSKGRGSGAGKGEQFFGPGTRLTVL.

The chain combines TRBV21-1 with TRBJ2-3. TRBV21-1 is described as a pseudogene. The CDR3 runs to 16 residues. The CDR3 loop reads CASSKAPGAPSNTQYF. CDR3 coding DNA: TGTGCCAGCAGCAAAGCCCCGGGGGCGCCTTCTAATACGCAGTATTTT.

This clone was counted between two and nine times. The V and J genes are TRBV6-5 and TRBJ1-5; the D is unclear. The V gene lost 4 bases and the J gene lost 0 bases, with 10 bases spanning the gap. The CDR3 runs 15 residues. CDR1 is MNHEY and CDR2 is SVGAGI in the germline V gene. The CDR3 region has the DNA TGTGCCAGCAGTTCAGATTACCTTAGCAATCAGCCCCAGCATTTT. Amino acid sequence: CASSSDYLSNQPQHF.

V gene TRBV7-2 combines with J gene TRBJ2-7; the D gene could be TRBD1 or TRBD2 (6 bases each). This CDR3 is 14 amino acids long. V was clipped by 1 base and J by 3 bases, with 10 bases between them. Germline loops: CDR1 SGHTA, CDR2 FQGNSA. This CDR3 reads CASSLGGAFYEQYF. The CDR3 region has the DNA TGTGCCAGCAGCTTAGGGGGGGCCTTCTACGAGCAGTACTTC.

The chain has TRBV28 and TRBJ2-7; D remains unclear. CDR1 and CDR2 from the germline V gene are MDHEN and SYDVKM. V gave up 5 bases and J gave up 0 bases, with 5 bases separating them. The CDR3 runs 12 residues. The CDR3 region has the DNA TGTGCCAGCAGTAGGGACTCCTACGAGCAGTACTTC. This translates into CASSRDSYEQYF.

The V call is TRBV20-1, the J call TRBJ1-5; 7 nucleotides align to TRBD1. The CDR3 covers 11 residues. CDR1 and CDR2 (germline): DFQATT, SNEGSKA (reference sequence). Unmatched junction bases numbered 2, after V lost 5 bases and J lost 7 bases. The CDR3 spells CSAEGAQPQHF. The DNA of the CDR3 is TGCAGTGCTGAGGGGGCCCAGCCCCAGCATTTT.

The chain links TRBV4-2 to TRBJ1-2; D remains ambiguous. The CDR3 is made up of 16 amino acids. Germline loops: CDR1 LGHNA, CDR2 YNFKEQ. Trimming pared 4 bases from V and 5 bases from J, leaving 20 bases between. CDR3 coding DNA: TGTGCCAGCAGCCTTCGGGGTCAATTCGTGGGATATGGCTACACCTTC. Translation gives CASSLRGQFVGYGYTF.